This TCR beta chain comes out of a study of cytomegalovirus exposure and HLA in healthy donors. Study-level information: Counted in an early data release were some 81 million unique TCRs from HLA-typed donors. Study outcomes and limitations: As immune exposure information, only CMV serostatus was available. The listing of roughly 160 TCR beta chains classed them as cytomegalovirus-associated.

In the PCR, 60 Vbeta and 13 Jbeta primers were used. Data came from immunoSEQ multiplex PCR; TCRdb stores just in-frame clones and leaves some out. The profile shows approximately 90,000 clones, 6% to 9% of them singletons. This clone has only a few counts. Its antigen is still unknown. Sequenced sample: PBMCs. The origin of this receptor is a man in his forties or fifties in good health and CMV-seronegative.

CDR3 bases: TGTGCCATCAGGCGGCAGGGGGTAAATACTGAAGCTTTCTTT. The encoded protein is CAIRRQGVNTEAFF. J is TRBJ1-1 and V is TRBV10-3; 7 bases align to TRBD1. Trimming took 6 bases from V and 5 from J; bases not matched to a gene: 9. CDR3 length: 14 residues. The germline CDR1 and CDR2 sequences are ENHRY and SYGVKD.